This passage covers 21 T cell receptor beta chains from one sample sequenced in a study of shared T cell receptors in the human thymus. The table came from immunoSEQ multiplex PCR; TCRdb's copy has only in-frame clones and leaves some out. The sample contains 700,000 or so clones, around 85% of which appear only once. These data also formed part of another study, on human thymus T cells.

The sequencing sample was made of thymocytes. All receptors derive from a girl under three years old with a congenital heart defect.

The rearrangement uses TRBV5-4 and TRBJ2-1; 7 bases align to TRBD2. After removal of 3 bases from V and 4 bases from J, the junction contained 16 bases not matched to a gene. The CDR3 contains 18 residues. Germline V gene lookup returns CDR1 SGHNT and CDR2 YYREEE (reference sequence). DNA for the CDR3: TGTGCCAGCAGCTGGCGACCACTAGCGCGGAACCTTTACAATGAGCAGTTCTTC. It encodes CASSWRPLARNLYNEQFF.

The V and J genes are TRBV27 and TRBJ2-4; D perhaps matches TRBD2 (6 bases). This CDR3 region has 15 residues. V lost 6 bases, J lost 3 bases, and 15 bases lay in between. Germline CDR1 and CDR2: MNHEY and SMNVEV (reference sequence). CDR3 loop: CASRSEGPGKNIQYF. The CDR3 DNA sequence: TGTGCCAGCAGGTCGGAGGGGCCTGGCAAAAACATTCAGTACTTC.

Details on this clone: At one of its ends the junction is not consistent with the germline gene, which may arise from a read error. The V gene is TRBV6-1, the J gene TRBJ1-2; D unclear. CDR3 length equals 14 residues. The germline CDR1 and CDR2 sequences are MNHNS and SASEGT. This CDR3 is CASSEGSYNYCYTF. DNA of the CDR3: TGTGCCAGCAGTGAAGGTTCATACAACTATTGCTACACCTTC.

The genes are TRBV5-6 and TRBJ2-5, with D uncertain. Germline CDR1 is SGHDT and CDR2 is YYEEEE. V was shortened by 0 bases and J by 5 bases, with 11 bases between the two germline ends. This CDR3 comprises 14 residues. CDR3 sequence: CASSLVPRSETQYF. In DNA, the CDR3 is TGTGCCAGCAGCTTGGTGCCGAGGTCGGAGACCCAGTACTTC.

The chain joins TRBV15 to TRBJ2-7; TRBD2 is a possible D gene (5 bases). CDR3 size: 13 residues. The germline V and J ends were trimmed by 5 bases and 4 bases, with 12 bases remaining between them. Germline V gives CDR1 LNHNV, CDR2 YYDKDF (reference sequence). The CDR3 DNA sequence: TGTGCCACCAGCCGGAGTGGCGGGTACGAGCAGTACTTC. Translated, it gives CATSRSGGYEQYF.

The J gene is TRBJ2-3, the V gene TRBV5-3, with TRBD1 matching 8 bases. TRBV5-3 is an open reading frame, and its role is uncertain. Trimming removed 0 bases from V and 6 bases from J; junction bases left unmatched: 9. This CDR3 spans 16 amino acids. The CDR3 DNA reads TGTGCCAGAAGCTTGGTCATGACAGGGGAATGGGATACGCAGTATTTT. Its translation: CARSLVMTGEWDTQYF.

This chain connects TRBV6-5 to TRBJ1-5; D remains unclear. CDR1 and CDR2 from the germline V gene are MNHEY and SVGAGI. V lost 0 bases and J 6 bases, leaving 12 bases between the germline ends. CDR3 length equals 15 residues. CDR3 DNA sequence: TGTGCCAGCAGTTACTCTCTTGGGCGTCGTCAGCCCCAGCATTTT. Its translation: CASSYSLGRRQPQHF.

The chain combines TRBV2 with TRBJ2-1, with D hard to call. Germline V gene sequence: CDR1 SNHLY, CDR2 FYNNEI. Trimming stripped 1 base from V and 6 bases from J, with 16 bases between. The CDR3 runs to 16 residues. CDR3 amino acids: CASSEDFTSTPNEQFF. CDR3 DNA: TGTGCCAGCAGTGAAGATTTCACCTCTACCCCCAATGAGCAGTTCTTC.

The gene calls are TRBV10-3 and TRBJ1-3; 7 bases line up with TRBD1. The length of the CDR3 is 16 residues. The V gene end was trimmed by 3 bases and the J gene end by 2 bases; junction bases not matched to a gene: 7. The germline V gene has CDR1 ENHRY and CDR2 SYGVKD. The CDR3 DNA follows: TGTGCCATCAGTGACCCGACAGGGACGGCTGGAAACACCATATATTTT. Translating it yields CAISDPTGTAGNTIYF.

This chain connects TRBV13 to TRBJ1-1; maybe TRBD1 (6 bases). This CDR3 is 14 amino acids long. Germline CDR1 PRHDT, CDR2 FYEKMQ (reference sequence). Trimming left V 6 bases short and J 3 bases short, with 14 bases between. The CDR3 DNA is TGTGCCAGCAGACAGCTAACAGGGTACACTGAAGCTTTCTTT. This gives the protein CASRQLTGYTEAFF.

V gene TRBV25-1 combines with J gene TRBJ1-2; D is unclear. There are 12 residues in the CDR3. Trimming pared 0 bases from V and 4 bases from J, leaving 3 bases between. Germline CDR1 MGHDK, CDR2 SYGVNS. This chain's CDR3 is CASSEYGYGYTF. CDR3 DNA: TGTGCCAGCAGTGAATACGGCTATGGCTACACCTTC.

The rearrangement uses TRBV7-9 and TRBJ1-3; tentatively, D is TRBD1 (6 bases). The CDR3 runs to 18 residues. With 4 bases removed from V and 0 bases from J, the gap between germline ends came to 19 bases. Looked up from germline, CDR1 is SEHNR and CDR2 is FQNEAQ (reference sequence). This CDR3 is CASSSPGVAPFSGNTIYF. CDR3 in DNA: TGTGCCAGCAGCTCTCCAGGGGTGGCACCCTTCTCTGGAAACACCATATATTTT.

The chain employs TRBV27 and TRBJ1-2; TRBD1 might be the D (5 bases). V was cut by 3 bases and J by 0 bases, with 17 bases left in between. Germline CDR1 is MNHEY and CDR2 is SMNVEV (reference sequence). There are 17 residues in the CDR3. The CDR3 DNA sequence: TGTGCCAGCAGTTTCGATCGAGGGGAGGGGACTAACTATGGCTACACCTTC. This gives the protein CASSFDRGEGTNYGYTF.

As regards this clone: Relative to the germline gene, one junction end is altered; a read error may explain this. This sequence joins TRBV20-1 and TRBJ2-7, with a tentative D call TRBD2 (5 bases). The CDR3 is made up of 9 amino acids. The germline V gene has CDR1 DFQATT and CDR2 SNEGSKA (reference sequence). The CDR3 bases are TGCAGGGGTGAAGGGAAGAGGGACTTC. Protein: CRGEGKRDF.

The rearrangement links TRBV7-9 to TRBJ2-6, with D maybe TRBD1 (5 bases). The CDR3 runs to 15 residues. The germline V and J ends were trimmed by 1 base and 3 bases, with 7 bases remaining between them. The germline gives CDR1 SEHNR, CDR2 FQNEAQ (reference sequence). CDR3: CASSLVGVGANVLTF. CDR3 bases: TGTGCCAGCAGCTTAGTAGGGGTTGGGGCCAACGTCCTGACTTTC. Using reference TRBV7-9 and TRBJ2-6 for the parts outside the CDR3, the full variable domain is DTGVSQNPRHKITKRGQNVTFRCDPISEHNRLYWYRQTLGQGPEFLTYFQNEAQLEKSRLLSDRFSAERPKGSFSTLEIQRTEQGDSAMYLCASSLVGVGANVLTFGAGSRLTVL.

The chain is built from TRBV2 and TRBJ1-6; D perhaps matches TRBD1 (6 bases). This CDR3 has 13 residues. The germline CDR1 and CDR2 sequences are SNHLY and FYNNEI. Trimming pared 7 bases from V and 10 bases from J, leaving 14 bases between. The DNA for the CDR3 is TGTGCCAGCACTTCCAGGGGAGAGTCACCCCTCCACTTT. It translates to CASTSRGESPLHF. The full variable domain, rest sourced from reference TRBV2 and TRBJ1-6, is EPEVTQTPSHQVTQMGQEVILRCVPISNHLYFYWYRQILGQKVEFLVSFYNNEISEKSEIFDDQFSVERPDGSNFTLKIRSTKLEDSAMYFCASTSRGESPLHFGNGTRLTVT.

CDR3 bases: TGCGCCAGCAGCCAAGCTTCCCCTACCGACAGGGGCCATGGCTACACCTTC. This encodes CASSQASPTDRGHGYTF. The chain has TRBV4-1 and TRBJ1-2, with TRBD1 matching over 8 bases. Germline-derived CDR1 and CDR2 are MGHRA and YSYEKL. Losses at the gene ends were 1 base for V and 6 bases for J; bases not matched to a gene: 13. The CDR3 has 17 residues.

This clone was recorded only once. The V gene is TRBV2, the J gene TRBJ1-3; the match to TRBD1 covers 7 bases. V gave up 6 bases and J gave up 1 base; unmatched junction bases: 6. Germline V CDR1 and CDR2: SNHLY, FYNNEI. The CDR3 contains 15 residues. The CDR3 loop is CASRGNRGSGNTIYF. The CDR3 DNA sequence: TGTGCCAGCAGGGGGAACAGGGGATCTGGAAACACCATATATTTT.

The V and J genes are TRBV28 and TRBJ2-7; the match to TRBD1 covers 7 bases. This CDR3 comprises 16 residues. Germline CDR1 MDHEN, CDR2 SYDVKM. Unmatched junction bases numbered 15, after V lost 6 bases and J lost 4 bases. Here the CDR3 DNA reads TGTGCCAGCAGACTTAAGATGGGACAGAGGGTGTACGAGCAGTACTTC. Residues: CASRLKMGQRVYEQYF.

V and J are TRBV27 and TRBJ1-1, with D perhaps TRBD1 (6 bases). CDR1 is MNHEY, CDR2 SMNVEV, per germline (reference sequence). This CDR3 region has 18 residues. Deletions cut 3 bases from V and 1 base from J, with 21 bases between. The CDR3, as DNA: TGTGCCAGCAGTTTTATTCCAGGGGATTTGAGTAGGAACACTGAAGCTTTCTTT. This sequence encodes CASSFIPGDLSRNTEAFF.

The gene calls are TRBV30 and TRBJ1-2; 8 bases align to TRBD1. The CDR3 is made up of 19 amino acids. CDR1 and CDR2 (germline): GTSNPN, SVGIG (reference sequence). V was pared by 0 bases and J by 7 bases, with 22 bases of the junction left unmatched. CDR3 loop: CAWSVRVEGRGRLIGGYTF. The CDR3 DNA reads TGTGCCTGGAGTGTACGTGTTGAGGGCAGGGGGCGATTAATCGGTGGCTACACCTTC.